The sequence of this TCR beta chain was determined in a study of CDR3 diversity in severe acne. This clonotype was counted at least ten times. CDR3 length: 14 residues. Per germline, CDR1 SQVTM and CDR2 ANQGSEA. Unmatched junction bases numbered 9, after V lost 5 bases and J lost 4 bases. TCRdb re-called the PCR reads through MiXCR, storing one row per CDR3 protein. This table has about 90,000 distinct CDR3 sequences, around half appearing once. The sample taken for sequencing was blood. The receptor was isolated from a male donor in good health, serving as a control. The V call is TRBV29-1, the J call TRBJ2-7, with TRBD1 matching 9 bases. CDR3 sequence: CSVPTGTGLYEQYF. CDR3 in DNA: TGCAGCGTTCCTACCGGGACAGGGCTTTACGAGCAGTACTTC.